This section outlines one T cell receptor beta chain sequence together with its context. This entry comes from a study of blood T cell repertoires in COVID-19. Study details: Some COVID-19 samples were acute and others convalescent; all came from the United States, Italy and Spain. T cells, B-cell-depleted T cells, or PBMCs provided the cDNA or gDNA that served as material.

Only in-frame clones appear in the TCRdb table, and some are missing; sequencing was by immunoSEQ multiplex PCR. The table lists almost 100,000 clones, around nine tenths of them singletons. V was cut by 3 bases and J by 5 bases, with 4 bases left in between. Germline assignment: CDR1 SGHTA and CDR2 FQGNSA. This CDR3 has 12 residues. Sequencing used peripheral blood. The source is a man in his fifties with acute or convalescent COVID-19. The chain links TRBV7-2 to TRBJ2-2, with D unclear. Written as DNA, the CDR3 is TGTGCCAGCAGCTTTCGGACCGGGGAGCTGTTTTTT. It yields the protein CASSFRTGELFF.